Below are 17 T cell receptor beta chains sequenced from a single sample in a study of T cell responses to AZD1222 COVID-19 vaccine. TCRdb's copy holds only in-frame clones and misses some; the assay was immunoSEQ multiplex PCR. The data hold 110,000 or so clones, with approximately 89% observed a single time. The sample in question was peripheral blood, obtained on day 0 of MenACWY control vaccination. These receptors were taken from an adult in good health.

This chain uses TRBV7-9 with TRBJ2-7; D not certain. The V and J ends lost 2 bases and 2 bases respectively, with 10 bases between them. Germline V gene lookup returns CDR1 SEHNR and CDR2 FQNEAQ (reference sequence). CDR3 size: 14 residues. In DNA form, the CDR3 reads TGTGCCAGCAGCTTACCCAGGTTGCCCTACGAGCAGTACTTC. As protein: CASSLPRLPYEQYF.

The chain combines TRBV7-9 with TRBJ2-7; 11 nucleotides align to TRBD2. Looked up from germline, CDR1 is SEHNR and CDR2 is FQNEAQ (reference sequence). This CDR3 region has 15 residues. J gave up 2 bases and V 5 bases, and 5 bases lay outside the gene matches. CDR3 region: CASSPLAGGAYEQYF. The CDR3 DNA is TGTGCCAGCAGCCCCCTAGCGGGGGGCGCCTACGAGCAGTACTTC.

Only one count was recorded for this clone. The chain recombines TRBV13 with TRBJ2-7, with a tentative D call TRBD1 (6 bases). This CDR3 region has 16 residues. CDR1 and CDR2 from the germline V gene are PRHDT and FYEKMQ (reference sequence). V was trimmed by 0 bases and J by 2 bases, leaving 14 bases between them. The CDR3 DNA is TGTGCCAGCAGCTTAGGTATCAGGGGCCGAACCTACGAGCAGTACTTC. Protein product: CASSLGIRGRTYEQYF. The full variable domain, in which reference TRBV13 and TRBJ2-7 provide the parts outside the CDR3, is AAGVIQSPRHLIKEKRETATLKCYPIPRHDTVYWYQQGPGQDPQFLISFYEKMQSDKGSIPDRFSAQQFSDYHSELNMSSLELGDSALYFCASSLGIRGRTYEQYFGPGTRLTVT.

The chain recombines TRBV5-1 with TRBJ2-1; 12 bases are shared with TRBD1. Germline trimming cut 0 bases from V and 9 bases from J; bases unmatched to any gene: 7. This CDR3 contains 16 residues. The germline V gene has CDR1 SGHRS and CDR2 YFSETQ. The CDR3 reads CASSLAGTGGWSEQFF. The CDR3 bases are TGCGCCAGCAGCTTGGCCGGGACAGGGGGCTGGAGTGAGCAGTTCTTC.

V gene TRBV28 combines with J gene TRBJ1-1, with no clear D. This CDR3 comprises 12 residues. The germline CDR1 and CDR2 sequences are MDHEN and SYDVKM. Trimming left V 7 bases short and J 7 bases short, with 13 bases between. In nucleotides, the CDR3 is TGTGCCAGCACCCCAGCGAACGGTGAAGCTTTCTTT. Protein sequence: CASTPANGEAFF.

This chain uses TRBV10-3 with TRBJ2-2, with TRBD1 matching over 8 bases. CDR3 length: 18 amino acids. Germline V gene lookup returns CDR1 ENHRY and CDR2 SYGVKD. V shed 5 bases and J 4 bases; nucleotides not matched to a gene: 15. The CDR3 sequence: CAISQKLPTGDSTGELFF. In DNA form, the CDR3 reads TGTGCCATCAGTCAGAAGCTACCGACAGGGGATAGCACCGGGGAGCTGTTTTTT.

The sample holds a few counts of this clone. The CDR3 DNA reads TGTGCCAGCAGCCAAGTCCCACGTATGAACACTGAAGCTTTCTTT. Amino acids: CASSQVPRMNTEAFF. This rearrangement joins TRBV14 to TRBJ1-1; no clear D gene. The germline CDR1 and CDR2 sequences are SGHDN and FVKESK. Between the trimmed V and J ends, which lost 1 base and 0 bases, there was a span of 9 bases. This CDR3 has 15 residues.

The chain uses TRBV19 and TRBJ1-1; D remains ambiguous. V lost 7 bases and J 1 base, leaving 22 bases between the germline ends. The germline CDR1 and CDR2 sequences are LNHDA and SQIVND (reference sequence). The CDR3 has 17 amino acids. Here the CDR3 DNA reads TGTGCCAGTATCGAGGGAGGGCCCAGTTACCCGAACACTGAAGCTTTCTTT. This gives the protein CASIEGGPSYPNTEAFF.

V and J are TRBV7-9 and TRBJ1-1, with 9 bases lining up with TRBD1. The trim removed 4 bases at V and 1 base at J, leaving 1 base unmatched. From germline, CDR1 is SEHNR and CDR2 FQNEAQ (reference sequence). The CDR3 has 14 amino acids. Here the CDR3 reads CASSSQGANTEAFF. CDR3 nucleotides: TGTGCCAGCAGCTCACAGGGGGCGAACACTGAAGCTTTCTTT.

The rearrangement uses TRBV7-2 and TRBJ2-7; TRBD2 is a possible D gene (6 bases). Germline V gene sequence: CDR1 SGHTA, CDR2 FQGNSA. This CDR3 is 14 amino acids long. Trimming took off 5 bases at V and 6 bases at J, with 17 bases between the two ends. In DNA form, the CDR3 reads TGTGCCAGCAGCCCCGTACTAGCCCCCACCGAGCAGTACTTC. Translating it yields CASSPVLAPTEQYF.

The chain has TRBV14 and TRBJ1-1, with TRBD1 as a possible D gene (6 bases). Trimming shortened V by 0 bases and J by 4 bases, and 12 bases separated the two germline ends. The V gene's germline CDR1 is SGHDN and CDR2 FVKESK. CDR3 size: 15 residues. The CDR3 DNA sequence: TGTGCCAGCAGCCAAGATAGGGGGTGGGGCACTGAAGCTTTCTTT. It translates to CASSQDRGWGTEAFF.

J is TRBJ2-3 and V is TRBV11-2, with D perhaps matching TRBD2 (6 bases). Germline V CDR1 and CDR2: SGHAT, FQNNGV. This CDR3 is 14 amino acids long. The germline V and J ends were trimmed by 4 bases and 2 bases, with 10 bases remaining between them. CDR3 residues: CASSSGGITDTQYF. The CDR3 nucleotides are TGTGCCAGCAGCTCCGGCGGGATCACAGATACGCAGTATTTT.

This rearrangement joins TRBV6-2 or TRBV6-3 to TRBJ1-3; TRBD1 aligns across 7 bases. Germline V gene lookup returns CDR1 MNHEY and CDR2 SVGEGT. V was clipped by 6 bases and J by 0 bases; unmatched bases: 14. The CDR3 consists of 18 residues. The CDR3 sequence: CASSNRGGKAGSGNTIYF. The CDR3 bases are TGTGCCAGCAGCAACAGGGGAGGAAAGGCCGGCTCTGGAAACACCATATATTTT.

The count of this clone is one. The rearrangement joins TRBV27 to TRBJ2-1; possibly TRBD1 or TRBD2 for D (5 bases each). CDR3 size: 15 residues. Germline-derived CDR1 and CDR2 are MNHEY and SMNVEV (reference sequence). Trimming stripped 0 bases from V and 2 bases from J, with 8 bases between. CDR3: CASSLSWGTYNEQFF. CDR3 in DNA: TGTGCCAGCAGTTTATCGTGGGGGACCTACAATGAGCAGTTCTTC.

In nucleotides, the CDR3 is TGTGCCAGCTCCGGGACGGGCAATCAGCCCCAGCATTTT. Its protein is CASSGTGNQPQHF. The rearrangement links TRBV18 to TRBJ1-5, with TRBD1 as a possible D gene (5 bases). The CDR3 sequence is 13 residues long. Trimming took off 6 bases at V and 2 bases at J, with 8 bases between the two ends. In germline, CDR1 is KGHSH, CDR2 LQKENI.

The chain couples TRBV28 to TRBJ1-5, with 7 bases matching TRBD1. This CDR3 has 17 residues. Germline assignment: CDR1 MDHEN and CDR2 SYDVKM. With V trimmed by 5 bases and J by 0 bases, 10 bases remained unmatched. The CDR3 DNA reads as TGTGCCAGCAGTCCCCCCGGGACAGCGTATAGCAATCAGCCCCAGCATTTT. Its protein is CASSPPGTAYSNQPQHF.

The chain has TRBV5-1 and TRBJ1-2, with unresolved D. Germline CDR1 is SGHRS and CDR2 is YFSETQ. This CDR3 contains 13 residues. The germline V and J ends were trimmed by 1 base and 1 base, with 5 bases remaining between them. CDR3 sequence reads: CASSLPGNYGYTF. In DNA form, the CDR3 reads TGCGCCAGCAGCTTGCCGGGTAACTATGGCTACACCTTC.